This T cell receptor beta chain derives from a study of blood T cell repertoires in COVID-19. As for the study in general: Material from acute and convalescent COVID-19 was sourced from the United States, Italy and Spain.

Original processing methods: Using reference gene primer amplification, nucleated cell counts were estimated. Profiling relied on immunoSEQ multiplex PCR, and the TCRdb table lists in-frame clones only, not all of them. Clonal size and the V and J genes are those of that table, whereas D and trimming came from the DNA. The sample holds 200,000 to 250,000 clones, approximately 90% seen once. This CDR3 is 18 amino acids long. CDR1 and CDR2 (germline): MNHNS, SASEGT. Between the trimmed V and J ends, which lost 2 bases and 3 bases, there was a span of 20 bases. This chain uses TRBV6-1 with TRBJ1-5; TRBD1 is a possible D gene (6 bases). The TCR originated in a man aged 25 to 45 with COVID-19, enrolled during active disease. The sequenced sample consisted of peripheral blood. The CDR3 DNA sequence: TGTGCCAGCAGTGAACAAACATACAGGGCACCAGACAATCAGCCCCAGCATTTT. Amino acids: CASSEQTYRAPDNQPQHF.